This is a list of T cell receptor beta chains from one sample in a study of cytomegalovirus exposure and HLA in healthy donors. TCRdb's copy holds only in-frame clones and misses some; the assay was immunoSEQ multiplex PCR. The repertoire consists of approximately 110,000 clones, with 12% occurring once and the leading ten covering about a sixth. The sequenced sample was PBMCs. Every receptor here comes from a man aged 35-49 years in good health and CMV-seropositive. Both conserved end residues are part of each CDR3. A D gene is named only where the DNA matches it firmly. Clone size is not always given. Where it is, it says once, few, many or a class for expanded clones.

clone_size,j_call,d_call,v_call,cdr3_aa,cdr3_nt
few,TRBJ1-4,TRBD1,TRBV4-1,CASSQDRGGEDEKLFF,TGCGCCAGCAGCCAGGACAGGGGAGGTGAAGATGAAAAACTGTTTTTT
NA,TRBJ2-2,NA,TRBV13,CASSLGTLHGELFF,TGTGCCAGCAGCTTGGGGACTTTGCACGGGGAGCTGTTTTTT
NA,TRBJ1-6,NA,TRBV30,CAWKLVNSPLHF,TGTGCCTGGAAACTTGTTAATTCACCCCTCCACTTT
once,TRBJ2-7,TRBD1,TRBV10-3,CAISRQGDTYEQYF,TGTGCCATCAGCCGTCAGGGGGATACTTACGAGCAGTACTTC
NA,TRBJ2-7,TRBD1,TRBV6-7,CASSLETGGPYEQYF,TGTGCCAGCAGTTTAGAGACAGGGGGGCCCTACGAGCAGTACTTC
few,TRBJ2-3,NA,TRBV6-6,CASREQGVVGDTQYF,TGTGCCAGCAGGGAACAGGGCGTGGTAGGAGATACGCAGTATTTT
NA,TRBJ2-3,NA,TRBV28,CASSLGAGTQYF,TGTGCCAGCAGTTTAGGAGCTGGTACGCAGTATTTT
NA,TRBJ1-1,NA,TRBV5-8,CASSLQQGMNTEAFF,TGTGCCAGCAGCTTGCAACAGGGCATGAACACTGAAGCTTTCTTT
NA,TRBJ2-7,TRBD1,TRBV5-6,CASSPGTGHREQYF,TGTGCCAGCAGCCCCGGGACAGGGCATCGCGAGCAGTACTTC
few,TRBJ1-4,NA,TRBV18,CASSPPPANEKLFF,TGTGCCAGCTCACCACCACCGGCTAATGAAAAACTGTTTTTT
few,TRBJ2-3,TRBD2,TRBV7-9,CASSLAAGGPPDTQYF,TGTGCCAGCAGCTTAGCAGCGGGAGGGCCGCCAGATACGCAGTATTTT
once,TRBJ2-2,TRBD2,TRBV19,CASSMGRAGVLTGELFF,TGTGCCAGTAGTATGGGGAGAGCGGGAGTCCTCACCGGGGAGCTGTTTTTT
few,TRBJ2-7,TRBD1,TRBV11-2,CASSQTGFDEQYF,TGTGCCAGCAGCCAGACAGGGTTTGACGAGCAGTACTTC
few,TRBJ2-1,TRBD2,TRBV7-9,CASSFTGTSGRAGVF,TGTGCCAGCAGCTTTACCGGGACTAGCGGGAGGGCGGGGGTCTTC
few,TRBJ2-2,TRBD2,TRBV19,CASSFLAGSGTGELFF,TGTGCCAGTAGTTTTCTAGCGGGCTCGGGGACCGGGGAGCTGTTTTTT
NA,TRBJ1-2,TRBD1,TRBV7-2,CASSLADYRGRPNYGYTF,TGTGCCAGCAGCTTAGCAGATTACAGGGGTCGTCCCAACTATGGCTACACCTTC
NA,TRBJ1-1,NA,TRBV27,CASSPSLLYEAFF,TGTGCCAGCAGTCCAAGCCTGTTATATGAAGCTTTCTTT
few,TRBJ2-3,NA,TRBV4-3,CASSFQGTDTQYF,TGCGCCAGCAGCTTTCAGGGCACAGATACGCAGTATTTT
NA,TRBJ1-2,TRBD1,TRBV2,CASSRDRDVYGYTF,TGTGCCAGCAGCAGGGACAGAGATGTCTATGGCTACACCTTC
NA,TRBJ1-3,NA,TRBV7-9,CASSLERNTIYF,TGTGCCAGCAGCTTAGAGCGAAACACCATATATTTT
few,TRBJ1-5,NA,TRBV5-6,CASSLGQIPNQPQHF,TGTGCCAGCAGCTTGGGACAGATACCGAATCAGCCCCAGCATTTT
NA,TRBJ2-2,TRBD2,TRBV11-2,CASSLGASGRGPTGELFF,TGTGCCAGCAGCTTAGGGGCTAGCGGGAGGGGTCCCACCGGGGAGCTGTTTTTT
NA,TRBJ1-1,NA,TRBV30,CAWSRYTEAFF,TGTGCCTGGAGTCGGTACACTGAAGCTTTCTTT
NA,TRBJ1-1,NA,TRBV6-5,CASSYSSRNTEAFF,TGTGCCAGCAGTTACTCATCGAGGAACACTGAAGCTTTCTTT
NA,TRBJ2-7,NA,TRBV5-1,CASSATGNYEQYF,TGCGCCAGCAGCGCTACAGGGAACTACGAGCAGTACTTC
NA,TRBJ1-1,NA,TRBV5-1,CASSLKSGRSTEAFF,TGCGCCAGCAGCTTGAAGTCAGGGCGTAGCACTGAAGCTTTCTTT
few,TRBJ2-5,TRBD2,TRBV29-1,CSSGLAGAQETQYF,TGCAGCTCCGGACTAGCGGGAGCGCAAGAGACCCAGTACTTC
NA,TRBJ2-1,NA,TRBV11-3,CASSPGLLYNEQFF,TGTGCCAGCAGCCCGGGACTCCTTTACAATGAGCAGTTCTTC
few,TRBJ2-4,NA,TRBV5-8,CASTLIRGAKNIQYF,TGTGCCAGCACATTGATTAGGGGAGCCAAAAACATTCAGTACTTC
few,TRBJ2-7,NA,TRBV6-1,CASSEARRGEQYF,TGTGCCAGCAGTGAAGCGCGCCGGGGCGAGCAGTACTTC
NA,TRBJ1-1,NA,TRBV27,CASSPGLGGTEAFF,TGTGCCAGCAGTCCCGGGTTAGGCGGGACTGAAGCTTTCTTT
few,TRBJ2-6,TRBD1,TRBV2,CASRYDRGSSGANVLTF,TGTGCCAGCAGGTACGACAGGGGATCATCTGGGGCCAACGTCCTGACTTTC
NA,TRBJ2-7,NA,TRBV30,CAWSVLGIGGYEQYF,TGTGCCTGGAGTGTACTCGGAATAGGGGGCTACGAGCAGTACTTC
NA,TRBJ2-7,TRBD2,TRBV13,CASSARTSGIAEQYF,TGTGCCAGCAGCGCCCGGACTAGCGGGATCGCCGAGCAGTACTTC
few,TRBJ2-3,TRBD2,TRBV7-2,CASSFMSLTIAGGPDTQYF,TGTGCCAGCAGCTTTATGAGCCTTACAATCGCGGGAGGGCCAGATACGCAGTATTTT
few,TRBJ1-1,NA,TRBV7-6,CASSLGLPTGLNTEAFF,TGTGCCAGCAGCTTAGGCCTCCCTACAGGGCTGAACACTGAAGCTTTCTTT
NA,TRBJ2-3,NA,TRBV14,CASSQYRGTDTQYF,TGTGCCAGCAGCCAATATCGGGGGACAGATACGCAGTATTTT
few,TRBJ2-1,TRBD2,TRBV13,CASSLGRGSGRGNEQFF,TGTGCCAGCAGCTTAGGCCGAGGGAGCGGGAGGGGCAATGAGCAGTTCTTC
few,TRBJ1-2,TRBD1,TRBV5-4,CASRKTGAGHGYTF,TGTGCCAGCAGGAAGACAGGGGCCGGCCATGGCTACACCTTC
few,TRBJ2-1,TRBD2,TRBV18,CASSRGTSGQMYNEQFF,TGTGCCAGCTCCCGAGGGACTAGCGGGCAAATGTACAATGAGCAGTTCTTC